The rows below give T cell receptor beta chains drawn from one sample of a study of beta chain features in type 1 diabetes. Some clones are missing from TCRdb's copy, which holds only in-frame ones; the method was immunoSEQ multiplex PCR. This sample has 640,000 or so clones, with more than 13% found just once. Sequenced input: naive CD4+ T cells from blood. These receptors were obtained from a man aged 18-30 years with type 1 diabetes. CDR3s include the opening cysteine and the closing phenylalanine or tryptophan. Fields, in order: clone size, J gene, V gene, D gene, CDR3 DNA, CDR3 protein. A D gene is named only where the DNA matches it firmly. Size tells how often a clone was seen (once, few, many) or the class of an expanded clone, and some rows leave it out.

>few|TRBJ2-1|TRBV30|.
TGTGCCTGGAGTCACGGAGGGACTGGAGACTACAATGAGCAGTTCTTC
CAWSHGGTGDYNEQFF
>few|TRBJ2-7|TRBV30|.
TGTGCCTGGAGATGGCCCCGGGCAGGGACGGCCGAGCAGTACTTC
CAWRWPRAGTAEQYF
>few|TRBJ1-2|TRBV29-1|TRBD1
TGCAGCGTGCGAGGACAGGGGGCAGATGGCTACACCTTC
CSVRGQGADGYTF
>.|TRBJ2-3|TRBV5-1|.
TGCGCCAGCAGTGCCCAGGGCGGAGATACGCAGTATTTT
CASSAQGGDTQYF
>few|TRBJ2-2|TRBV30|.
TGTGCCTGGAGTGCCCCGGGACTCAACACCGGGGAGCTGTTTTTT
CAWSAPGLNTGELFF
>.|TRBJ1-1|TRBV13|TRBD1
TGTGCCAGCAGCTTAAGTGGGACAGGGGGTTCAACTGAAGCTTTCTTT
CASSLSGTGGSTEAFF
>few|TRBJ1-5|TRBV29-1|.
TGCAGCGTTGGTATAGGCAATCAGCCCCAGCATTTT
CSVGIGNQPQHF
>.|TRBJ1-5|TRBV30|.
TGTGCCTGGACCGAGGCAGCTCGGCCCTATAGCAATCAGCCCCAGCATTTT
CAWTEAARPYSNQPQHF
>.|TRBJ2-1|TRBV30|.
TGTGCCTGGAGTTCGGGACACTCCTACAATGAGCAGTTCTTC
CAWSSGHSYNEQFF
>.|TRBJ1-1|TRBV11-1|.
TGTGCCAGCAGCCGTTGGACAGAGCTGAACACTGAAGCTTTCTTT
CASSRWTELNTEAFF
>few|TRBJ1-1|TRBV4-1|.
TGCGCCAGCAGCCGACACAGGGAAAGGGGCACTGAAGCTTTCTTT
CASSRHRERGTEAFF
>few|TRBJ2-7|TRBV27|.
TGTGCCAGCAGTACTCCAGGGAGCTCCTACGAGCAGTACTTC
CASSTPGSSYEQYF
>.|TRBJ2-3|TRBV6-6|.
TGTGCCAGCAGTTACACCCGGGACCGCATCAGAGATACGCAGTATTTT
CASSYTRDRIRDTQYF
>.|TRBJ1-6|TRBV4-2|.
TGTGCCAGCAGCCCTCCGATCTTATCCCTCCACTTT
CASSPPILSLHF
>.|TRBJ2-1|TRBV29-1|.
TGCAGCGTAACATTGAGCTCCTACAATGAGCAGTTCTTC
CSVTLSSYNEQFF
>.|TRBJ1-6|TRBV27|.
TGTGCCAGCAGTGTGACGGCTACCTTTTCACCCCTCCACTTT
CASSVTATFSPLHF
>.|TRBJ1-2|TRBV5-1|.
TGCGCCAGCAGCTCCCATTTTGACAGAGTAGACTATGGCTACACCTTC
CASSSHFDRVDYGYTF
>.|TRBJ1-1|TRBV14|.
TGTGCCAGCAGCCCTAGGCCTGAAGCTTTCTTT
CASSPRPEAFF
>few|TRBJ2-1|TRBV5-1|TRBD1
TGCGCCAGCAGCCGAGGGGGCTATGAGCAGTTCTTC
CASSRGGYEQFF
>.|TRBJ2-2|TRBV2|TRBD1
TGTGCCAGCAGTGAAGGGACAGGGAGGACCGGGGAGCTGTTTTTT
CASSEGTGRTGELFF
>few|TRBJ2-1|TRBV5-1|.
TGCGCCAGGAGCCAGAGGTTCGAACTCGGCGATGAGCAGTTCTTC
CARSQRFELGDEQFF
>.|TRBJ1-3|TRBV6-5|TRBD1
TGTGCCAGCAGAAGGGGACAGGCTGGAAACACCATATATTTT
CASRRGQAGNTIYF
>few|TRBJ2-1|TRBV7-9|.
TGTGCCAGCAGGGACGGGACCCCAGGAGGGCAGTTCTTC
CASRDGTPGGQFF
>.|TRBJ2-1|TRBV7-9|.
TGTGCCAGCAGCCCCCGACAGAGAAACAATGAGCAGTTCTTC
CASSPRQRNNEQFF
>few|TRBJ2-7|TRBV30|.
TGTGCCTGGAGTGAAGGAGGCAGTGATGAGTACTTC
CAWSEGGSDEYF
>few|TRBJ2-1|TRBV5-6|.
TGTGCCAGCAGCTTGGCTCCATCCGGAGGGCAGTTCTTC
CASSLAPSGGQFF
>.|TRBJ2-3|TRBV28|.
TGTGCCAGCAGTTTGGGTCTATACACAGATACGCAGTATTTT
CASSLGLYTDTQYF
>few|TRBJ2-7|TRBV4-3|.
TGCGCCAGCAGCCAAGAGGGGAATCTCGGGGCGCAGTACTTC
CASSQEGNLGAQYF
>.|TRBJ1-2|TRBV30|TRBD1
TGTGCCTGGGGACAGGCCTTATTTAATGGCTACACCTTC
CAWGQALFNGYTF
>few|TRBJ2-7|TRBV28|TRBD2
TGTGCCAGCAGAATAGCGGGAGGGGCCTACGAGCAGTACTTC
CASRIAGGAYEQYF
>.|TRBJ2-2|TRBV5-1|.
TGCGCCAGCAGCTCCGACCGGGGCGGGGAGCTGTTTTTT
CASSSDRGGELFF
>.|TRBJ2-5|TRBV18|.
TGTGCCAGCTCACCAACGTCTTCGGGGACGGAGACCCAGTACTTC
CASSPTSSGTETQYF
>few|TRBJ2-7|TRBV9|TRBD2
TGTGCCAGCAGCGTAGCCCCGACTAGCGGGGTCTACGAGCAGTACTTC
CASSVAPTSGVYEQYF
>few|TRBJ2-5|TRBV28|TRBD2
TGTGCCAGCAGTTTATTTGCGGGAGGTCGGGAGACCCAGTACTTC
CASSLFAGGRETQYF
>few|TRBJ2-7|TRBV7-9|.
TGTGCCAGCAGCTTAGCGCTGGCAGAATCGTACGAGCAGTACTTC
CASSLALAESYEQYF
>.|TRBJ2-1|TRBV7-8|TRBD1
TGTGCCAGCCGATTACAGGGGGACTCCTACAATGAGCAGTTCTTC
CASRLQGDSYNEQFF
>many|TRBJ1-6|TRBV23-1|.
TGCGCCAGCAGTCAGCCTAGGCCTTATGGGCACTTT
CASSQPRPYGHF
>.|TRBJ2-5|TRBV5-1|TRBD1
TGCGCCAGCAGCTTGGGACAGGGACCGTCCCAACGAGAGACCCAGTACTTC
CASSLGQGPSQRETQYF
>few|TRBJ1-1|TRBV19|.
TGTGCAAGTACCCCCCAGGGAGGGTACGGCACTGAAGCTTTCTTT
CASTPQGGYGTEAFF
>.|TRBJ2-1|TRBV5-4|TRBD2
TGTGCCAGCAGCTTGTCCACTAGCGGGAGTCCCTACAATGAGCAGTTCTTC
CASSLSTSGSPYNEQFF
>once|TRBJ1-2|TRBV28|TRBD1
TGTGCCAGCACCATTGGACAGGGTAAAGGCTATGGCTACACCTTC
CASTIGQGKGYGYTF
>few|TRBJ1-2|TRBV6-5|.
TGTGCCAGCAGAGTAGGGGCAAAGGGTGGCTACACCTTC
CASRVGAKGGYTF
>few|TRBJ1-4|TRBV27|.
TGTGCCAGCAGTCCCGGGACGGCAACTAATGAAAAACTGTTTTTT
CASSPGTATNEKLFF
>.|TRBJ1-2|TRBV2|.
TGTGCCAGCAGCGTGGACACAAACTATGGCTACACCTTC
CASSVDTNYGYTF
>.|TRBJ1-4|TRBV5-1|.
TGCGCCAGCAGCATACAGGGCGTAGCACAAAAACTGTTTTTT
CASSIQGVAQKLFF
>few|TRBJ2-1|TRBV4-1|TRBD2
TGCGCCAGCAGCCAGGCGACTAGCGGGAGACAATCCTACAATGAGCAGTTCTTC
CASSQATSGRQSYNEQFF
>few|TRBJ1-4|TRBV28|.
TGTGCCAGCAGACGGGGGAATGAAAAACTGTTTTTT
CASRRGNEKLFF
>.|TRBJ2-3|TRBV7-9|.
TGTGCCAGCAGTCCCCGAGAGGGCACAGATACGCAGTATTTT
CASSPREGTDTQYF
>.|TRBJ2-1|TRBV9|.
TGTGCCAGCAGCGTAGGTCGAGGGGAGCAGTTCTTC
CASSVGRGEQFF
>.|TRBJ2-5|TRBV28|TRBD2
TGTGCCAGCACTCAAGCGGGGCTAGGGTTCCAAGAGACCCAGTACTTC
CASTQAGLGFQETQYF
>.|TRBJ1-5|TRBV19|TRBD1
TGTGCCAGTAGTATAGAAGGACAGGCCTTGGTATGGGGCAATCAGCCCCAGCATTTT
CASSIEGQALVWGNQPQHF
>.|TRBJ2-7|TRBV5-1|.
TGCGCCAGCAGCTTGGGCGTCGGGTCCTACGAGCAGTACTTC
CASSLGVGSYEQYF